This T cell receptor (beta chain) is from a study of blood T cells in healthy people across ages. A second 7 to 11 cycle PCR used barcoded and J-beta primers. TCRdb recomputed calls from the 5' RACE reads with MiXCR, one row per CDR3 protein. The data contain 800,000 to 1,000,000 distinct CDR3 sequences, about 48% of them singletons. Study-level points and caveats: Diversity estimates from one million T cells were considered underestimates.

Germline V lookup: CDR1 SGHTA, CDR2 FQGTGA. V gave up 2 bases and J gave up 7 bases; unmatched junction bases: 6. There are 14 residues in the CDR3. Healthy individuals of Caucasian origin from Russia, aged about 6 to 95, served as donors. Isolation recovered at least 6.5 million PBMCs from every sample. Remarks on this clonotype: As yet, its antigen is unknown.

V gene TRBV7-3 combines with J gene TRBJ2-7, with 9 positions matching TRBD2. This clonotype was obtained from a young man in good health. Sequences were obtained from blood. The CDR3 DNA sequence: TGTGCCAGCAGCTTAGCGGGAGGGACGGGGGAGCAGTACTTC. Translating it yields CASSLAGGTGEQYF.